These 19 T cell receptor beta chains came from one sample sequenced in a study of T cell clonality in common variable immunodeficiency. Produced via immunoSEQ multiplex PCR; TCRdb's table is partial and in-frame only. The sample shows over 13,000 clones, none of them appearing just once. Study observations and caveats: In common variable immunodeficiency, TCR beta chains reportedly carried fewer deletions and N-nucleotide insertions.

For these TCRs, the target antigens are not known. The sample consisted of peripheral blood mononuclear cells. The receptor source for this set is a human donor with common variable immunodeficiency.

There are a few counts of this clone. The CDR3 goes on 3 residues after the read ends, and that part is filled in from the germline J gene. The rearrangement joins TRBV19 to TRBJ2-5; 7 positions match TRBD2. The CDR3 extends over 14 amino acids. The junction had 4 bases not matched to a gene; V was cut back by 3 bases and J by 3 bases. The germline V gene encodes CDR1 LNHDA and CDR2 SQIVND (reference sequence). The DNA read from the CDR3 is TGTGCCAGTAGTATTGTGGGGGGGGAAGAGACC. This codes for CASSIVGGEET. The full CDR3 protein reads CASSIVGGEETQYF.

In the case of this clone: The read terminates 3 residues ahead of where the CDR3 ends, so the germline J gene completes it. The J gene is TRBJ1-5, the V gene TRBV7-9; no clear D. CDR1 is SEHNR and CDR2 is FQNEAQ in the germline V gene (reference sequence). The V gene lost 2 bases and the J gene lost 5 bases, with 10 bases spanning the gap. The length of the CDR3 is 14 residues. This CDR3 is CASSLMGTDQPQHF. CDR3 DNA, as far as it was read: TGTGCCAGCAGCTTAATGGGCACAGATCAGCCC.

This clone appeared a few times. The CDR3 end lies 3 residues beyond the end of the read and is filled in from the germline J gene. The V call is TRBV19, the J call TRBJ2-7; 12 nucleotides match TRBD2. The CDR3 is 16 amino acids. The J segment lost 2 bases and the V segment lost 6 bases, leaving 8 bases of the junction unmatched. Germline V gives CDR1 LNHDA, CDR2 SQIVND (reference sequence). The CDR3 loop is CASRSSTSGGTYEQYF. The DNA read from the CDR3 is TGTGCCAGTAGGAGTTCTACTAGCGGGGGGACCTACGAG.

With regard to this clone: The read falls 3 residues short of the CDR3 end, and the missing part is taken from the germline J gene. The chain recombines TRBV7-2 with TRBJ2-2; the match to TRBD2 covers 9 bases. This CDR3 has 16 amino acids. Germline CDR1 and CDR2: SGHTA and FQGNSA. Unmatched junction bases numbered 5, after V lost 0 bases and J lost 6 bases. CDR3 DNA (partial): TGTGCCAGCAGCTTAGCGCAGGCGGGGGGGCCCGGGGAG. It codes for CASSLAQAGGPGE. In full, the CDR3 is CASSLAQAGGPGELFF.

This clone counts as medium-sized (0.01 to 0.1%). The sequenced fragment ends 3 residues before the CDR3 boundary, so the rest is inferred from the germline J gene. The rearrangement uses TRBV20-1 and TRBJ1-1; possibly TRBD1 for D (6 bases). Germline V CDR1 and CDR2: DFQATT, SNEGSKA (reference sequence). The CDR3 sequence is 13 residues long. Trimming stripped 0 bases from V and 7 bases from J, with 12 bases between. The sequenced CDR3 bases are TGCAGTGCTAGAGAGGGGGCAGCGATTGAA. As protein: CSAREGAAIE. The entire CDR3 protein reads CSAREGAAIEAFF.

As regards this clone: Sequencing ends 3 residues short of the CDR3 end; the germline J gene provides the rest. This chain connects TRBV7-9 to TRBJ2-5; D might be TRBD1 (6 bases). Germline lookup yields CDR1 SEHNR and CDR2 FQNEAQ (reference sequence). Trimming took off 3 bases at V and 2 bases at J, with 10 bases between the two ends. The CDR3 runs to 14 residues. CDR3 protein: CASSFYRDQETQYF. The sequenced part of the CDR3 DNA is TGTGCCAGCAGCTTCTACAGGGATCAAGAGACC. Supplemented by reference TRBV7-9 and TRBJ2-5, the full variable domain reads DTGVSQNPRHKITKRGQNVTFRCDPISEHNRLYWYRQTLGQGPEFLTYFQNEAQLEKSRLLSDRFSAERPKGSFSTLEIQRTEQGDSAMYLCASSFYRDQETQYFGPGTRLLVL.

In regard to this clone: The observed sequence ends 3 residues before the CDR3 terminus, with the missing tail filled in from the germline J gene. J is TRBJ2-1 and V is TRBV7-3; TRBD1 aligns across 7 bases. CDR3 size: 16 residues. J lost 0 bases, V lost 3 bases, and 5 bases had no gene match. The germline V gene encodes CDR1 SGHTA and CDR2 FQGTGA. The CDR3 sequence is CASSLDRDSSYNEQFF. The DNA read from the CDR3 is TGTGCCAGCAGCTTGGACCGGGACAGCTCCTACAATGAG.

This clone was counted between two and nine times. The read halts 3 residues ahead of the CDR3 end, with the missing end drawn from the germline J gene. This chain joins TRBV29-1 and TRBJ2-7; D is possibly TRBD2 (5 bases). Trimming removed 7 bases at V and 1 base at J, with 5 bases between. This CDR3 has 10 amino acids. Per the germline V gene, CDR1 is SQVTM and CDR2 is ANQGSEA. CDR3 protein: CSAGSYEQYF. The sequenced part of the CDR3 DNA is TGCAGCGCGGGGTCCTACGAG.

The sequenced part of the CDR3 DNA is TGTGCCAGCAGCACTACCGGGACAGCGAACACTGAA. Translated: CASSTTGTANTE. The whole CDR3 protein is CASSTTGTANTEAFF. V and J are TRBV7-9 and TRBJ1-1, with 7 bases that match TRBD1. The read finishes 3 residues shy of the CDR3 end, and the germline J gene is used to complete it. V lost 5 bases to trimming and J lost 1 base; unmatched junction nucleotides: 7. Germline CDR1 is SEHNR and CDR2 is FQNEAQ (reference sequence). The length of the CDR3 is 15 residues.

This clone turned up a few times. The CDR3 reads CASSLTSRGGTEAFF. The covered CDR3 bases are TGTGCCAGCAGCTTAACTAGCCGGGGTGGCACTGAA. The chain employs TRBV7-3 and TRBJ1-1; D is unresolved. The CDR3 extends 3 residues past the end of the read, so its final part is completed from the germline J gene. From germline, CDR1 is SGHTA and CDR2 FQGTGA. The germline V and J ends were trimmed by 0 bases and 4 bases, with 12 bases remaining between them. The CDR3 totals 15 residues.

By share, this clone counts as medium-sized. CDR3 bases read: TGTGCCAGCAGCCAAACTAGCGGGGGGGCTGAAGATACG. Its protein product is CASSQTSGGAEDT. The whole CDR3 is CASSQTSGGAEDTQYF. The chain has TRBV4-2 and TRBJ2-3, with 13 bases that match TRBD2. The DNA ends 3 residues before the CDR3 does, and the rest of the CDR3 is filled in from the germline J gene. The J segment lost 5 bases and the V segment lost 2 bases, leaving 4 bases of the junction unmatched. The CDR3 has 16 residues. Germline-derived CDR1 and CDR2 are LGHNA and YNFKEQ.

This clone was detected only a few times. CDR3 DNA, as far as it was read: TGTGCCAGCAGCTCTACAGGGATGCACGAG. Amino acids: CASSSTGMHE. The full CDR3 protein is CASSSTGMHEQYF. The chain recombines TRBV2 with TRBJ2-7; tentatively, D is TRBD1 (6 bases). The read is 3 residues too short to cover the CDR3 end, so that end is filled in from the germline J gene. Trimming stripped 6 bases from V and 5 bases from J, with 14 bases between. This CDR3 is 13 amino acids long. Germline assignment: CDR1 SNHLY and CDR2 FYNNEI.

In the case of this clone: The read falls 3 residues short of the CDR3 end, and the missing part is taken from the germline J gene. The V call is TRBV7-2, the J call TRBJ2-7; TRBD1 aligns across 10 bases. The CDR3 runs 14 residues. The germline gives CDR1 SGHTA, CDR2 FQGNSA. Trimming cost V 9 bases and J 1 base; bases outside gene matches: 6. CDR3 protein: CASWPGQGSYEQYF. The sequenced part of the CDR3 DNA is TGTGCCAGTTGGCCGGGACAGGGGTCCTACGAG.

Of note for this clone: The read gets to within 3 residues of the CDR3 end, and the germline J gene fills in the rest. This rearrangement joins TRBV18 to TRBJ2-2; no clear D. CDR1 KGHSH and CDR2 LQKENI come from the germline V gene. V was shortened by 4 bases and J by 1 base, with 10 bases between the two germline ends. The CDR3 has 15 residues. The chain's CDR3 is CASSLPRRNTGELFF. The sequenced part of the CDR3 DNA is TGTGCCAGCTCACTCCCCCGCAGGAACACCGGGGAG.

This clone has a handful of counts. Read data end 3 residues before the CDR3 end; the end is taken from the germline J gene. The chain employs TRBV18 and TRBJ2-1; TRBD1 agrees at 11 bases. Germline V CDR1 and CDR2: KGHSH, LQKENI. J lost 4 bases, V lost 5 bases, and 7 bases had no gene match. The CDR3 has 16 amino acids. CDR3 in amino acids: CASSKTGTGGYNEQFF. The CDR3 bases that were read are TGTGCCAGCTCAAAGACCGGGACAGGGGGATACAATGAG.

This clone has more than one count but fewer than ten. The read ends 3 residues early relative to the CDR3; the germline J gene fills the gap. V usage is TRBV7-2 and J usage is TRBJ1-6, with D possibly being TRBD1 (5 bases). The CDR3 runs to 12 residues. V was shortened by 6 bases and J by 7 bases, with 7 bases between the two germline ends. Germline V gene sequence: CDR1 SGHTA, CDR2 FQGNSA. The CDR3 sequence is CASRAGNSPLHF. Incomplete CDR3 DNA: TGTGCCAGCAGGGCAGGGAATTCACCC. The full variable domain, its missing parts supplied by reference TRBV7-2 and TRBJ1-6, is GAGVSQSPSNKVTEKGKDVELRCDPISGHTALYWYRQSLGQGLEFLIYFQGNSAPDKSGLPSDRFSAERTGGSVSTLTIQRTQQEDSAVYLCASRAGNSPLHFGNGTRLTVT.

Within the sample, this clone is medium-sized. With the read ending 3 residues before the CDR3 end, the germline J gene is used to fill in that end. This chain joins TRBV7-9 and TRBJ2-7; D may be TRBD1 (6 bases). This CDR3 comprises 15 residues. Germline lookup yields CDR1 SEHNR and CDR2 FQNEAQ (reference sequence). Trimming stripped 6 bases from V and 0 bases from J, with 15 bases between. The CDR3 is CASSYDRLFSYEQYF. The part of the CDR3 DNA that was read is TGTGCCAGCAGTTATGACAGGCTATTCTCCTACGAG.

With respect to this clone: Read data end 3 residues before the CDR3 end; the end is taken from the germline J gene. The V and J genes are TRBV18 and TRBJ2-3; TRBD2 matches 9 bases. CDR3 length: 20 residues. V dropped 0 bases and J dropped 3; count of bases not matched to a gene: 16. The V gene's germline CDR1 is KGHSH and CDR2 LQKENI. This CDR3 is CASSPPGAGGPVRATDTQYF. CDR3 DNA (partial): TGTGCCAGCTCACCACCGGGCGCGGGGGGGCCTGTTAGAGCTACAGATACG. The complete variable domain, with remaining parts taken from reference TRBV18 and TRBJ2-3, reads NAGVMQNPRHLVRRRGQEARLRCSPMKGHSHVYWYRQLPEEGLKFMVYLQKENIIDESGMPKERFSAEFPKEGPSILRIQQVVRGDSAAYFCASSPPGAGGPVRATDTQYFGPGTRLTVL.

Remarks on this clone: The CDR3 goes on 3 residues after the read ends, and that part is filled in from the germline J gene. The genes are TRBV18 and TRBJ1-2; perhaps TRBD1 as D (5 bases). V shed 5 bases and J shed 5 bases, with 18 bases lying between them. This CDR3 is built from 15 residues. Germline CDR1 is KGHSH and CDR2 is LQKENI. CDR3 sequence: CASSINQGGGYGYTF. Incomplete CDR3 DNA: TGTGCCAGCTCAATAAATCAGGGTGGCGGATATGGC.